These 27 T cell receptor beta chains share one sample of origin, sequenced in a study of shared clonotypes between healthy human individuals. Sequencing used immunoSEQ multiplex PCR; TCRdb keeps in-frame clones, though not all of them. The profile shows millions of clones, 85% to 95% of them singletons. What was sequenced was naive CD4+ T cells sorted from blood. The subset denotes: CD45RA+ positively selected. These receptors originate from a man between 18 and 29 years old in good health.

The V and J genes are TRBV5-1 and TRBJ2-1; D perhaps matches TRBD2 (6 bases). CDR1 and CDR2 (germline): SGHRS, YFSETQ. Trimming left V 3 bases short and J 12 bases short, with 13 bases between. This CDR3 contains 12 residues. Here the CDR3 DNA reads TGCGCCAGCAGCTCGGAGGGACCTTGGCAGTTCTTC. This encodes CASSSEGPWQFF.

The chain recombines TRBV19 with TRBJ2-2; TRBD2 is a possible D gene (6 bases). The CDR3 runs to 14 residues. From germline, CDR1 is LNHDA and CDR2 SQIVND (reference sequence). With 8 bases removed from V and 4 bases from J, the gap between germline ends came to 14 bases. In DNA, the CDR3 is TGTGCCAGTCAGGTAGCGGAGGGCACCGGGGAGCTGTTTTTT. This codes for CASQVAEGTGELFF.

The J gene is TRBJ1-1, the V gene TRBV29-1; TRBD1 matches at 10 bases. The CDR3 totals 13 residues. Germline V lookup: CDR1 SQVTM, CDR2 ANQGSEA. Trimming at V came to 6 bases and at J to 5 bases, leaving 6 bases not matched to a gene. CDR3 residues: CSVRQGARTEAFF. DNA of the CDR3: TGCAGCGTCCGACAGGGGGCGAGGACTGAAGCTTTCTTT.

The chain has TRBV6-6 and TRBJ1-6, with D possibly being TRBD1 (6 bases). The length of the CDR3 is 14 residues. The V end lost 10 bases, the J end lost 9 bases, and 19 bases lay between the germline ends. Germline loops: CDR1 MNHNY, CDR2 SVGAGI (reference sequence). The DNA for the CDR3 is TGTGCCACCAGGGTACAGGGCGACGGTTCACCCCTCCACTTT. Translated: CATRVQGDGSPLHF.

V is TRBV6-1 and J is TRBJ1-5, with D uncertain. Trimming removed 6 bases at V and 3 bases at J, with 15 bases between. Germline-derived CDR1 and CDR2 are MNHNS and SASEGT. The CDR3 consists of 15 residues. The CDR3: CASSASSDFNQPQHF. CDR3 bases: TGTGCCAGCAGCGCGTCCTCAGATTTCAATCAGCCCCAGCATTTT.

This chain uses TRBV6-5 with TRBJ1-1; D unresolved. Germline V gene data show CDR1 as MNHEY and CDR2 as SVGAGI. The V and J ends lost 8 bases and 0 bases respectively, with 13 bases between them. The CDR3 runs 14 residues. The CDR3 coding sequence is TGTGCCAGCGGCGGGCGCAGCCTGAACACTGAAGCTTTCTTT. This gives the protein CASGGRSLNTEAFF.

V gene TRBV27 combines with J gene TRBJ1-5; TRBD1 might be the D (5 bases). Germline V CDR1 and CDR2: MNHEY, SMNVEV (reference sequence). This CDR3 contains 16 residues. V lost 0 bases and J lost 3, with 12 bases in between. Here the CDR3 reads CASSLSPQGINQPQHF. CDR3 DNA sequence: TGTGCCAGCAGTTTATCTCCCCAGGGTATCAATCAGCCCCAGCATTTT.

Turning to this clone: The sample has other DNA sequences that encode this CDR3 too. Here the CDR3 reads CASSSGLAGGQETQYF. The CDR3 DNA is TGTGCCAGCAGCTCTGGACTAGCGGGGGGCCAAGAGACCCAGTACTTC. The genes are TRBV5-5 and TRBJ2-5; TRBD2 matches 14 bases. This CDR3 region has 16 residues. Germline V CDR1 and CDR2: SGHKS, YYEKEE (reference sequence). J gave up 1 base and V 3 bases, and 2 bases lay outside the gene matches.

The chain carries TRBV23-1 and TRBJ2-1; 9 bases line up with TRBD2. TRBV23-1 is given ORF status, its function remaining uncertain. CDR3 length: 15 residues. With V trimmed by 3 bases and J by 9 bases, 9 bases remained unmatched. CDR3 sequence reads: CASSHRGGRASEQFF. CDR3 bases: TGCGCCAGCAGTCATCGCGGCGGGAGGGCCAGTGAGCAGTTCTTC.

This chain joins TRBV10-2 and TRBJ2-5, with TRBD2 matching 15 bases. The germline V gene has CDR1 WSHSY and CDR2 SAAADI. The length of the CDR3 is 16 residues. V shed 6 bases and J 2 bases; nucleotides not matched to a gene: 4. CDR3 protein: CASSHGLAGGQETQYF. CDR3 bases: TGCGCCAGCAGCCACGGACTAGCGGGAGGGCAAGAGACCCAGTACTTC.

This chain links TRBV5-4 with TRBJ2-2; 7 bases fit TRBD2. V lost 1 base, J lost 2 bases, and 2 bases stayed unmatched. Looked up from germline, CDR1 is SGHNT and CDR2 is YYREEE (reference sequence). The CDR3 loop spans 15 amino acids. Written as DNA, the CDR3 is TGTGCCAGCAGCTTGAGCGGGACTAACACCGGGGAGCTGTTTTTT. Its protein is CASSLSGTNTGELFF.

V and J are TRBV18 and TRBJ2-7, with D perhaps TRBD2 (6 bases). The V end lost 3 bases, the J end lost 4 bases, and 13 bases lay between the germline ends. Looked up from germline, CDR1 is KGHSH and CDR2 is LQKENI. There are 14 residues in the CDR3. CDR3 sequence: CASSPSGGIYEQYF. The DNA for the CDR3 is TGTGCCAGCTCACCTTCCGGGGGAATATACGAGCAGTACTTC.

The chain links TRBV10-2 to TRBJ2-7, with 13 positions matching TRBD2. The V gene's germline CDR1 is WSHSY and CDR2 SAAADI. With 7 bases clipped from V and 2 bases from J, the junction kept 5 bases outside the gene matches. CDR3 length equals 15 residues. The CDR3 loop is CASTQGLAGPYEQYF. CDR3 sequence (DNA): TGCGCCAGCACCCAGGGACTAGCGGGACCCTACGAGCAGTACTTC.

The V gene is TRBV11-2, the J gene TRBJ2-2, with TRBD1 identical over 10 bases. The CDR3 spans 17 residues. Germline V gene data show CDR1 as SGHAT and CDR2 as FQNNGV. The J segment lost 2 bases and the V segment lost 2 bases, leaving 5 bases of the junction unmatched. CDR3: CASSLTRTGGNTGELFF. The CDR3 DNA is TGTGCCAGCAGCTTAACCCGGACAGGGGGAAACACCGGGGAGCTGTTTTTT.

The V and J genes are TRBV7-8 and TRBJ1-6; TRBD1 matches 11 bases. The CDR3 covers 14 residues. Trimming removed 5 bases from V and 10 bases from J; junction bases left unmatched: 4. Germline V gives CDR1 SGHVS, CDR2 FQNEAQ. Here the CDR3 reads CASSLGQGVSPLHF. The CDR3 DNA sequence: TGTGCCAGCAGCCTGGGACAGGGGGTGTCACCCCTCCACTTT.

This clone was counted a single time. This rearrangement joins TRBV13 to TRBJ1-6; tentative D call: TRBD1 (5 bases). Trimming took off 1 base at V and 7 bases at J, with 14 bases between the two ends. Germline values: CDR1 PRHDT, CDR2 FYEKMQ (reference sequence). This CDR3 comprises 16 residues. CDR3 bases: TGTGCCAGCAGCTTAGCGGGACCCATGAGGAATTCACCCCTCCACTTT. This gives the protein CASSLAGPMRNSPLHF.

CDR3 sequence: CASSLLGSNTGELFF. The CDR3 nucleotides read TGTGCCAGCAGTTTGTTAGGGTCGAACACCGGGGAGCTGTTTTTT. This chain joins TRBV27 and TRBJ2-2, with no clear D. CDR3 length equals 15 residues. The germline gives CDR1 MNHEY, CDR2 SMNVEV (reference sequence). Trimming took 3 bases from V and 0 from J, leaving 8 bases between them.

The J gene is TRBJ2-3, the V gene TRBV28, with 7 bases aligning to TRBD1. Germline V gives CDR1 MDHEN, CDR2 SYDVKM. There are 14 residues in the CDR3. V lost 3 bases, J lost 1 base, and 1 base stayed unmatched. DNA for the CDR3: TGTGCCAGCAGTTTCGACAGGGGCACAGATACGCAGTATTTT. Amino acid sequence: CASSFDRGTDTQYF.

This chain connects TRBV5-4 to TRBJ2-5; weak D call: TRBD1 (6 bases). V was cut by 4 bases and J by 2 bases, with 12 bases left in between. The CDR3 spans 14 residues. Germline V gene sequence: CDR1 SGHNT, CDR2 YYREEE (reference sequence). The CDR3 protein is CASSAGTHQETQYF. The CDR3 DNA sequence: TGTGCCAGCAGCGCCGGGACACATCAAGAGACCCAGTACTTC.

CDR3 sequence: CASSLGAVGEQFF. The CDR3 DNA is TGTGCCAGCAGCTTAGGGGCCGTTGGTGAGCAGTTCTTC. The chain links TRBV11-2 to TRBJ2-1; D is ambiguous. The germline V and J ends were trimmed by 1 base and 9 bases, with 10 bases remaining between them. Germline V gene sequence: CDR1 SGHAT, CDR2 FQNNGV. The CDR3 is 13 residues long.

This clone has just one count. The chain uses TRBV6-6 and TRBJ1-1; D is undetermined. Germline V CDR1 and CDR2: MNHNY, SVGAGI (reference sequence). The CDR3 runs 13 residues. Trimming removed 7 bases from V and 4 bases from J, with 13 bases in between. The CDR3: CASTGVGGTEAFF. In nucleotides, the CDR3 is TGTGCCAGCACTGGAGTGGGAGGCACTGAAGCTTTCTTT.

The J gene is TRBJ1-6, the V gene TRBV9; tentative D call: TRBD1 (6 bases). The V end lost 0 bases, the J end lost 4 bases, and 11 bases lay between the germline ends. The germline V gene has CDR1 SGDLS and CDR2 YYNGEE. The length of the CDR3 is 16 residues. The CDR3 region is CASSVGGQSYNSPLHF. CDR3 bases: TGTGCCAGCAGCGTAGGTGGACAGTCTTATAATTCACCCCTCCACTTT.

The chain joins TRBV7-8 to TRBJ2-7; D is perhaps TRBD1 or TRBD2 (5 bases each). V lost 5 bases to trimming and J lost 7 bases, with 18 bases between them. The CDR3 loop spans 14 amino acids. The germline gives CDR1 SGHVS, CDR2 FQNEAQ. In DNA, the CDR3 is TGTGCCAGCAGCCCGACGGGGCTCGGCAGGGAGCAGTACTTC. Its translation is CASSPTGLGREQYF.

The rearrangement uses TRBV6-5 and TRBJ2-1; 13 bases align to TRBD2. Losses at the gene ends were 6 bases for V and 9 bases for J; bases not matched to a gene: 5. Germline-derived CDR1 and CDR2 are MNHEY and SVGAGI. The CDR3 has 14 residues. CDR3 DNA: TGTGCCAGCAGGACTAGCGGGAGGACTACTGAGCAGTTCTTC. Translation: CASRTSGRTTEQFF.

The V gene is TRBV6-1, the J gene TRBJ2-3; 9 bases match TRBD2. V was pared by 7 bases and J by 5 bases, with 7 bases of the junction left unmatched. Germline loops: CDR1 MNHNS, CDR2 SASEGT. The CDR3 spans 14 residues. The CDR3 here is CASISGGGGDTQYF. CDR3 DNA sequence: TGTGCCAGCATTAGCGGGGGAGGAGGAGATACGCAGTATTTT.

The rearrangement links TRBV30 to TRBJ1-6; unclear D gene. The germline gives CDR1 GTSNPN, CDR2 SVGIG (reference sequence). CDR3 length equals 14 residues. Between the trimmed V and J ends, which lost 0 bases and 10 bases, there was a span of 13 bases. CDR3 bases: TGTGCCTGGAGTGTCGGATCCGGTGGGTCACCCCTCCACTTT. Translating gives CAWSVGSGGSPLHF.

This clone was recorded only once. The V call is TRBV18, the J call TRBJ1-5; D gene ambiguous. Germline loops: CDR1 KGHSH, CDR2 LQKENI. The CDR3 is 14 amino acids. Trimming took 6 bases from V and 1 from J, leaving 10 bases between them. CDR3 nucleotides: TGTGCCAGCTCCTCAACAGAGAGCAATCAGCCCCAGCATTTT. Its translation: CASSSTESNQPQHF.